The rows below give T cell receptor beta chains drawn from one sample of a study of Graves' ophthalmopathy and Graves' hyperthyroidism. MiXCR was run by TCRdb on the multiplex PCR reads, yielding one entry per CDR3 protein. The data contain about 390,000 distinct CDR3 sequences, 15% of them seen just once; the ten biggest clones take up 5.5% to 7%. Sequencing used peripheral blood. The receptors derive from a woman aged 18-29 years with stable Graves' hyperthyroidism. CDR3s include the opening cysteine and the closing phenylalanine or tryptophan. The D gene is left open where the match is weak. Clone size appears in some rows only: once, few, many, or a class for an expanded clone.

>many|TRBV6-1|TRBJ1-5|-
TGTGCCAGCAGGGAGAATCAGCCCCAGCATTTT
CASRENQPQHF
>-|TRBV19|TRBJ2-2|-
TGTGCCAGTAGTCCGCGGGTCGGGGAGCTGTTTTTT
CASSPRVGELFF
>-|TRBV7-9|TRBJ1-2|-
TGTGCCAGCAGCTTGGGAGCCTTCCAGGGTCAGGGCTACACCTTC
CASSLGAFQGQGYTF
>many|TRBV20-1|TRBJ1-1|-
TGCAGTGCTATAATAGGGGGAACTGAAGCTTTCTTT
CSAIIGGTEAFF
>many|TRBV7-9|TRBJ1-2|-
TGTGCCAGCAGCTTGGGAGAGACACTTAACTATGGCTACACCTTC
CASSLGETLNYGYTF
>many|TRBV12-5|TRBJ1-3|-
TGTGCTAGTGGTTTGGACAGCCAGAGAAACACCATATATTTT
CASGLDSQRNTIYF
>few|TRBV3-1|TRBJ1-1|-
TGTGCCAGCCTAGAACGAACGGGGGCTGAAGCTTTCTTT
CASLERTGAEAFF
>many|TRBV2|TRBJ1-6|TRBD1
TGTGCCAGCGAAGGGACAGGGGATTCACCCCTCCACTTT
CASEGTGDSPLHF
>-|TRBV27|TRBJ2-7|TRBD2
TGTGCCAGCAGTTTATTTAGCGGGACACCCTACGAGCAGTACTTC
CASSLFSGTPYEQYF
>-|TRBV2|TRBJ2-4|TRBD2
TGTGTCAGCGGGAGTAATTGGCTAGCCAAAAACATTCAGTACTTC
CVSGSNWLAKNIQYF
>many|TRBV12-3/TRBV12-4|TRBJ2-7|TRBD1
TGTGCCAGCAGTTTTTCGGCGGGACAGGTGGTTTACGAGCAGTACTTC
CASSFSAGQVVYEQYF
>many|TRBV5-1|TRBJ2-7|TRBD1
TGCGCCAGCAACACAGGGGCTTCCTACGAGCAGTACTTC
CASNTGASYEQYF
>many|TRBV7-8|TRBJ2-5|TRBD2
TGTGCCAGCAGCTTAGCGGGGAGGGGAAACCAAGAGACCCAGTACTTC
CASSLAGRGNQETQYF
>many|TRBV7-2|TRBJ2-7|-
TGTGCCAGCAGCTTAAATTCCCGGGAGTACGAGCAGTACTTC
CASSLNSREYEQYF
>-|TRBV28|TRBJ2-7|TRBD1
TGTGCCAGCAGTCCGCCGGGACAGACGAAGACCTACGAGCAGTACTTC
CASSPPGQTKTYEQYF
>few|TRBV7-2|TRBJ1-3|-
TGTGCCAGCAGCCCGGCGGGTACTGGAAACACCATATATTTT
CASSPAGTGNTIYF
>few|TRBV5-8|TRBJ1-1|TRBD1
TGTGCCAGCAGCTTTCGACAGGGGCGGTTGATCGCTGAAGCTTTCTTT
CASSFRQGRLIAEAFF
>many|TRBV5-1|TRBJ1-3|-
TGCGCCAGCAGCCTATCTGGTACCTCTGGAAACACCATATATTTT
CASSLSGTSGNTIYF
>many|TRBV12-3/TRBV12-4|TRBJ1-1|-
TGTGCCAGCAGTAAGACAGCCTACACTGAAGCTTTCTTT
CASSKTAYTEAFF
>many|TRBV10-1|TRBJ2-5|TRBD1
TGCGCCAGCAGTGCCGGACAGGTGGAGGCGGAGACCCAGTACTTC
CASSAGQVEAETQYF
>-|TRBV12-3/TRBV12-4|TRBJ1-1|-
TGTGCCAGCAGCCCCCCCCATGGGGTGAACACTGAAGCTTTCTTT
CASSPPHGVNTEAFF
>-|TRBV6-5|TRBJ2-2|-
TGTGCCAGCAGTTACTCGACTAGGTTCACCGGGGAGCTGTTTTTT
CASSYSTRFTGELFF
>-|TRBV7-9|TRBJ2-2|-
TGTGCCAGCAGCTTAGTCCTAGGCGCCGGGGAGCTGTTTTTT
CASSLVLGAGELFF
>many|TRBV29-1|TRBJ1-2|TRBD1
TGCAGCGTTGAACTCCGGGGACAGGCCCCGTCCCACCACAATGGCTACACCTTC
CSVELRGQAPSHHNGYTF
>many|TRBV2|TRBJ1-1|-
TGTGCCAGCAACATGAACACTGAAGCTTTCTTT
CASNMNTEAFF
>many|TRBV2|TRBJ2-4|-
TGTGCCAGCCTTAGGAGGGAAGGCGCCAAAAACATTCAGTACTTC
CASLRREGAKNIQYF
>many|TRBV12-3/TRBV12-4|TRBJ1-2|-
TGTGCCAGCAGTTTAAGCCTCAACTATGGCTACACCTTC
CASSLSLNYGYTF
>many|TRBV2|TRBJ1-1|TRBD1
TGTGCCAGCAGCCGGACAGGGGCAGAGGTTGAAGCTTTCTTT
CASSRTGAEVEAFF
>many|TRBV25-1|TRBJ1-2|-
TGTGCCAGCAGTCCCCTGGTCGGGGGGAATGGCTACACCTTC
CASSPLVGGNGYTF
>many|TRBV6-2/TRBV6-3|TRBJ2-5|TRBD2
TGTGCCAGCAGGCCCAACCGGGGGGGCTCGGAGACCCAGTACTTC
CASRPNRGGSETQYF
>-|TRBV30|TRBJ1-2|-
TGTGCCTGGAGCCCCCTGGTTACGGGCTACACCTTC
CAWSPLVTGYTF
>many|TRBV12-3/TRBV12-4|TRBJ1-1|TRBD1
TGTGCCAGCAGTTCCCCGGGGACAGAGAACACTGAAGCTTTCTTT
CASSSPGTENTEAFF
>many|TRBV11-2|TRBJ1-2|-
TGTGCCAGCTTTGGCTACACCTTC
CASFGYTF
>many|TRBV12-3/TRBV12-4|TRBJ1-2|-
TGTGCCAGCAGTCGGACACCTAACTATGGCTACACCTTC
CASSRTPNYGYTF
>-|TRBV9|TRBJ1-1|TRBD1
TGTGCCAGCAGCGTAGTCACCGGACAGGGTTTGAACACTGAAGCTTTCTTT
CASSVVTGQGLNTEAFF
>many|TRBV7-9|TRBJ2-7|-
TGTGCCAGCAGCCGGATCTCCTACGAGCAGTACTTC
CASSRISYEQYF
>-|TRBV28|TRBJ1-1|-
TGTGCCAGCAGTTTGAGTCCCTCTGAAGCTTTCTTT
CASSLSPSEAFF
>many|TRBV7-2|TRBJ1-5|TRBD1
TGTGCCAGCAGCGCGACAGGGTATGGCAATCAGCCCCAGCATTTT
CASSATGYGNQPQHF
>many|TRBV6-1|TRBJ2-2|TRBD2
TGTGCCATACGGACTAGCGCGTACACCGGGGAGCTGTTTTTT
CAIRTSAYTGELFF
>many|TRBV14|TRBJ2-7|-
TGTGCCAGCAGCCACGGGACGGGACCCTACGAGCAGTACTTC
CASSHGTGPYEQYF
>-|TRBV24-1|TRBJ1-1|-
TGTACCACCGGACACAGGGTTGGGACTGAAGCTTTCTTT
CTTGHRVGTEAFF
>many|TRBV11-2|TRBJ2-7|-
TGTGCCAGCAGCACATCGCCGCGGCGGGACAGTTCCTACGAGCAGTACTTC
CASSTSPRRDSSYEQYF
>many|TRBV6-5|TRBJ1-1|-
TGTGCCAGCAGTTACAAGACGAACACTGAAGCTTTCTTT
CASSYKTNTEAFF
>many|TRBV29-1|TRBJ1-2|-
TGCAGCGTTCAAAAAGGGGCCGGCTATGGCTACACCTTC
CSVQKGAGYGYTF
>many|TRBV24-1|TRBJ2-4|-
TGTGCCACCAGTCAAGCAACGGTAAACATTCAGTACTTC
CATSQATVNIQYF
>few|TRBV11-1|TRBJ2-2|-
TGTGCCAGCAGCTCCAAACAGGGAGCCGAGTGGACCGGGGAGCTGTTTTTT
CASSSKQGAEWTGELFF
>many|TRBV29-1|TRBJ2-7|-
TGCAGCGTCCGGACAGTTCTTACCTACGAGCAGTACTTC
CSVRTVLTYEQYF
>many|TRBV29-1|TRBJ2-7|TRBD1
TGCAGCGCAGGACAGGGGACCGGCTACGAGCAGTACTTC
CSAGQGTGYEQYF
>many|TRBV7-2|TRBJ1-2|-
TGTGCCAGCAGCTTGTCATCCACTGGAAACTATGGCTACACCTTC
CASSLSSTGNYGYTF
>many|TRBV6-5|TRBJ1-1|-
TGTGCCAGCAGTTACTGGGGCGGCGGTGACACTGAAGCTTTCTTT
CASSYWGGGDTEAFF
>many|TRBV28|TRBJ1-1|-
TGTGCCAGCAGTCCGGGCGGCGTGGTGGGCACTGAAGCTTTCTTT
CASSPGGVVGTEAFF
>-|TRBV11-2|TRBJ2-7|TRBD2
TGTGCCAGCAGCCGGCGAACTAGCGGGGGAGCGACCTACGAGCAGTACTTC
CASSRRTSGGATYEQYF
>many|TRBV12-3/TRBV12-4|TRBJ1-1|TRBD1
TGTGCCAGCAGTTTTGGGACAGGGGCGTTCGCAGCTTTCTTT
CASSFGTGAFAAFF
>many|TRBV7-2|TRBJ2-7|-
TGTGCCAGCAGCCCAAATATAATGACATTCCACGAGCAGTACTTC
CASSPNIMTFHEQYF